The 23 T cell receptor beta chains below were found in one sample sequenced in a study of beta chain features in type 1 diabetes. All of the isolated RNA was reverse transcribed, so expressed TCRB transcripts were sequenced. Sequencing was performed with immunoSEQ multiplex PCR; in TCRdb, only in-frame clones are kept and a portion is missing. The sample has about 620,000 clones, roughly a sixth seen once. Sequencing was carried out using naive CD4+ T cells from blood. The receptors were sampled from a man aged 18 to 29 in good health.

V usage is TRBV6-1 and J usage is TRBJ1-1; TRBD1 agrees at 8 bases. This CDR3 has 12 residues. Germline CDR1 is MNHNS and CDR2 is SASEGT. Trimming removed 6 bases from V and 6 bases from J; junction bases left unmatched: 3. The CDR3, as DNA: TGTGCCAGCAGCAGACAGGGGTCTGAAGCTTTCTTT. Encoded protein: CASSRQGSEAFF.

The chain uses TRBV28 and TRBJ1-1, with 8 bases fitting TRBD1. The CDR3 totals 14 residues. Losses at the gene ends were 4 bases for V and 1 base for J; bases not matched to a gene: 2. Germline assignment: CDR1 MDHEN and CDR2 SYDVKM. The CDR3 bases are TGTGCCAGCAGTTGGACAGGGAGGAACACTGAAGCTTTCTTT. Protein product: CASSWTGRNTEAFF.

This sequence joins TRBV5-1 and TRBJ1-2; 7 nucleotides agree with TRBD1. The V segment lost 1 base and the J segment 6 bases; nucleotides outside the gene matches: 6. This CDR3 has 14 amino acids. Germline values: CDR1 SGHRS, CDR2 YFSETQ. CDR3 sequence (DNA): TGCGCCAGCAGCTTGCTGACAGGGAGCAATGGCTACACCTTC. Its protein product is CASSLLTGSNGYTF.

V and J are TRBV28 and TRBJ2-3; no definite D call. The V end was cut by 4 bases, the J end by 3 bases, with 8 bases between. This CDR3 comprises 13 residues. Looked up from germline, CDR1 is MDHEN and CDR2 is SYDVKM. CDR3: CASSSGLTDTQYF. The CDR3 DNA is TGTGCCAGCAGTTCTGGCTTGACAGATACGCAGTATTTT.

This clone came up a few times. CDR3: CASSPFQGEGEAFF. As DNA, the CDR3 is TGTGCCAGCTCACCATTCCAGGGAGAAGGTGAAGCTTTCTTT. This chain connects TRBV18 to TRBJ1-1; a weak D match, TRBD1 (5 bases). CDR1 is KGHSH, CDR2 LQKENI, per germline. The CDR3 runs to 14 residues. Trimming stripped 2 bases from V and 7 bases from J, with 14 bases between.

The rearrangement links TRBV9 to TRBJ1-1; TRBD1 agrees at 10 bases. Losses at the gene ends were 4 bases for V and 1 base for J; bases not matched to a gene: 10. The CDR3 covers 17 residues. Per germline, CDR1 SGDLS and CDR2 YYNGEE. For the CDR3, the DNA is TGTGCCAGCAGCCCTCGAAACCGGGACAGGGGGAACACTGAAGCTTTCTTT. This sequence encodes CASSPRNRDRGNTEAFF. Complete variable domain (other parts from reference TRBV9 and TRBJ1-1): DSGVTQTPKHLITATGQRVTLRCSPRSGDLSVYWYQQSLDQGLQFLIQYYNGEERAKGNILERFSAQQFPDLHSELNLSSLELGDSALYFCASSPRNRDRGNTEAFFGQGTRLTVV.

The chain employs TRBV7-9 and TRBJ2-1, with a tentative D call TRBD1 (6 bases). CDR1 and CDR2 from the germline V gene are SEHNR and FQNEAQ (reference sequence). This CDR3 is 13 amino acids long. Trimming stripped 2 bases from V and 15 bases from J, with 17 bases between. CDR3 loop: CASSLTNPGTLFF. CDR3 coding DNA: TGTGCCAGCAGCTTAACCAACCCGGGGACACTGTTCTTC.

The V and J genes are TRBV7-9 and TRBJ1-2; no definite D call. With 5 bases removed from V and 5 bases from J, the gap between germline ends came to 9 bases. CDR3 length equals 12 residues. CDR1 and CDR2 from the germline V gene are SEHNR and FQNEAQ (reference sequence). This chain's CDR3 is CASSGVGYGYTF. The CDR3 DNA reads TGTGCCAGCAGCGGAGTAGGGTATGGCTACACCTTC.

This chain links TRBV9 with TRBJ1-5; D might be TRBD1 (5 bases). Trimming took 3 bases from V and 6 from J, leaving 13 bases between them. The CDR3 contains 14 residues. Germline V lookup: CDR1 SGDLS, CDR2 YYNGEE. The CDR3 DNA sequence: TGTGCCAGCAGCGCCTTCCCCCAGGGTCAGCCCCAGCATTTT. It specifies CASSAFPQGQPQHF.

This clone was counted between two and nine times. The chain joins TRBV4-3 to TRBJ2-2, with D perhaps matching TRBD1 (6 bases). Deletions cut 0 bases from V and 3 bases from J, with 17 bases between. The CDR3 covers 18 residues. Germline CDR1 LGHNA, CDR2 YSLEER. CDR3 in amino acids: CASSQDSVAGAYTGELFF. In DNA form, the CDR3 reads TGCGCCAGCAGCCAAGATTCGGTGGCAGGGGCTTACACCGGGGAGCTGTTTTTT.

This clone was counted a few times. The J gene is TRBJ2-7, the V gene TRBV14, with TRBD1 identical over 7 bases. After removal of 3 bases from V and 5 bases from J, the junction contained 10 bases not matched to a gene. Per germline, CDR1 SGHDN and CDR2 FVKESK. The CDR3 has 15 amino acids. As DNA, the CDR3 is TGTGCCAGCAGCCAGCTACCGGGACAGCTAAACGAGCAGTACTTC. Amino acids: CASSQLPGQLNEQYF.

This clone turned up a few times. V and J are TRBV11-3 and TRBJ2-5; TRBD2 agrees at 9 bases. The CDR3 covers 19 residues. CDR1 is SGHNT and CDR2 is YENEEA in the germline V gene. V lost 1 base and J lost 1; bases outside the gene matches: 13. As DNA, the CDR3 is TGTGCCAGCAGCTTAGCATGGGCCGGGACTAGCCATCCCCAAGAGACCCAGTACTTC. Translation gives CASSLAWAGTSHPQETQYF. The full variable domain, completed using reference TRBV11-3 and TRBJ2-5, is EAGVVQSPRYKIIEKKQPVAFWCNPISGHNTLYWYLQNLGQGPELLIRYENEEAVDDSQLPKDRFSAERLKGVDSTLKIQPAELGDSAVYLCASSLAWAGTSHPQETQYFGPGTRLLVL.

CDR3 region: CASSRTLAGNTDTQYF. The CDR3 bases are TGTGCCAGCAGCAGAACACTAGCGGGGAACACAGATACGCAGTATTTT. This chain joins TRBV5-4 and TRBJ2-3, with 10 positions matching TRBD2. The germline CDR1 and CDR2 sequences are SGHNT and YYREEE (reference sequence). This CDR3 is built from 16 residues. Germline trimming cut 4 bases from V and 2 bases from J; bases unmatched to any gene: 7.

The J gene is TRBJ1-6, the V gene TRBV30; D is unresolved. The CDR3 length is 14 residues. Germline assignment: CDR1 GTSNPN and CDR2 SVGIG (reference sequence). V was pared by 2 bases and J by 8 bases, with 13 bases between. CDR3 sequence (DNA): TGTGCCTGGAGTTACCGGGCCTTAGATTCACCCCTCCACTTT. Translated: CAWSYRALDSPLHF.

This clone was detected a few times. The chain employs TRBV21-1 and TRBJ1-3. TRBV21-1 is a known pseudogene. The CDR3 spans 16 residues. The CDR3 sequence is CASSKEDRNSGNTIYF. As DNA, the CDR3 is TGTGCCAGCAGCAAAGAAGATCGGAACTCTGGAAACACCATATATTTT.

This clone was observed a handful of times. The chain joins TRBV29-1 to TRBJ1-2; no definite D call. Germline values: CDR1 SQVTM, CDR2 ANQGSEA. The CDR3 runs to 12 residues. Trimming took 0 bases from V and 4 from J, leaving 6 bases between them. The CDR3 region has the DNA TGCAGCGTTGAAGATTCGGGCTATGGCTACACCTTC. Translating gives CSVEDSGYGYTF.

This clone was seen more than once but under ten times. The chain carries TRBV19 and TRBJ1-2; 7 nucleotides line up with TRBD1. Trimming removed 9 bases from V and 7 bases from J; junction bases left unmatched: 8. This CDR3 is 12 amino acids long. Germline V gene sequence: CDR1 LNHDA, CDR2 SQIVND (reference sequence). CDR3: CASQGDSPGYTF. For the CDR3, the DNA is TGTGCCAGCCAGGGGGACAGTCCTGGCTACACCTTC.

In this sample, this clone turned up a few times. The CDR3 loop reads CASSPGTPGSVQPQHF. Here the CDR3 DNA reads TGTGCCAGCTCACCAGGCACACCCGGGTCGGTACAGCCCCAGCATTTT. The chain has TRBV18 and TRBJ1-5; D is unresolved. Germline V gene sequence: CDR1 KGHSH, CDR2 LQKENI. V dropped 2 bases and J dropped 7 bases, with 18 bases sitting between them. CDR3 length equals 16 residues.

Notes on this clone: At one boundary the junction diverges from the germline segment, which might be a read error. This chain joins TRBV27 and TRBJ1-1, with D hard to call. The germline gives CDR1 MNHEY, CDR2 SMNVEV (reference sequence). The CDR3 extends over 14 amino acids. For the CDR3, the DNA is TGTGCCAGCAGTTCCCCCAAGAGGAACTCTGAAGCTTTCTTT. Its protein product is CASSSPKRNSEAFF.

V gene TRBV7-9 combines with J gene TRBJ1-5, with 8 bases aligning to TRBD1. The CDR3 extends over 16 amino acids. Trimming took 4 bases from V and 5 from J; bases not matched to a gene: 10. CDR1 is SEHNR, CDR2 FQNEAQ, per germline (reference sequence). This chain's CDR3 is CASSYGQGRFHQPQHF. In DNA form, the CDR3 reads TGTGCCAGCAGCTACGGACAGGGTCGGTTTCATCAGCCCCAGCATTTT.

This clone was observed a few times. The chain links TRBV5-4 to TRBJ2-7, with D perhaps matching TRBD1 or TRBD2 (5 bases each). This CDR3 has 14 amino acids. Germline CDR1 and CDR2: SGHNT and YYREEE (reference sequence). V was cut by 2 bases and J by 7 bases, with 16 bases left in between. The CDR3 DNA sequence: TGTGCCAGCAGCTTTAGGTCCGGGACGAATGAGCAGTACTTC. It is translated as CASSFRSGTNEQYF.

A few counts support this clone. V and J are TRBV9 and TRBJ1-5; maybe TRBD1 (6 bases). Trimming removed 4 bases from V and 7 bases from J, with 18 bases in between. The CDR3 loop spans 15 amino acids. Germline assignment: CDR1 SGDLS and CDR2 YYNGEE. The CDR3 coding sequence is TGTGCCAGCAGCTTGGACACAGGGCTAAACCAGCCCCAGCATTTT. Protein product: CASSLDTGLNQPQHF.

The DNA for the CDR3 is TGTGCCAGCAGCCCGGGGACTAGCGGAACCTACGAGCAGTACTTC. Translated: CASSPGTSGTYEQYF. The rearrangement joins TRBV4-2 to TRBJ2-7; TRBD2 aligns across 11 bases. Looked up from germline, CDR1 is LGHNA and CDR2 is YNFKEQ. The J segment lost 2 bases and the V segment lost 4 bases, leaving 4 bases of the junction unmatched. The CDR3 is made up of 15 amino acids.